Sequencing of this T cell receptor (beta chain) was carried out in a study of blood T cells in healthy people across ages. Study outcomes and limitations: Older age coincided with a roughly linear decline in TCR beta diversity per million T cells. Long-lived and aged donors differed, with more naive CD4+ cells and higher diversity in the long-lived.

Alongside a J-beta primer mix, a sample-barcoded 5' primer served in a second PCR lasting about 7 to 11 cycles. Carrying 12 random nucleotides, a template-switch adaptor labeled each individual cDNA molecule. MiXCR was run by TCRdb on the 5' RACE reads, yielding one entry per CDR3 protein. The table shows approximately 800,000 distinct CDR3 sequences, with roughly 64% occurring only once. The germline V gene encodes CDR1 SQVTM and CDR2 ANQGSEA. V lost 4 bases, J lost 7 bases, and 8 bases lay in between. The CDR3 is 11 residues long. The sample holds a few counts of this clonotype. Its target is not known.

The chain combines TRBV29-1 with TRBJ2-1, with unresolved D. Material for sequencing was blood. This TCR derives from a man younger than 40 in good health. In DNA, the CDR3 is TGCAGCGTTGTGCGGACGAATGAGCAGTTCTTC. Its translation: CSVVRTNEQFF.